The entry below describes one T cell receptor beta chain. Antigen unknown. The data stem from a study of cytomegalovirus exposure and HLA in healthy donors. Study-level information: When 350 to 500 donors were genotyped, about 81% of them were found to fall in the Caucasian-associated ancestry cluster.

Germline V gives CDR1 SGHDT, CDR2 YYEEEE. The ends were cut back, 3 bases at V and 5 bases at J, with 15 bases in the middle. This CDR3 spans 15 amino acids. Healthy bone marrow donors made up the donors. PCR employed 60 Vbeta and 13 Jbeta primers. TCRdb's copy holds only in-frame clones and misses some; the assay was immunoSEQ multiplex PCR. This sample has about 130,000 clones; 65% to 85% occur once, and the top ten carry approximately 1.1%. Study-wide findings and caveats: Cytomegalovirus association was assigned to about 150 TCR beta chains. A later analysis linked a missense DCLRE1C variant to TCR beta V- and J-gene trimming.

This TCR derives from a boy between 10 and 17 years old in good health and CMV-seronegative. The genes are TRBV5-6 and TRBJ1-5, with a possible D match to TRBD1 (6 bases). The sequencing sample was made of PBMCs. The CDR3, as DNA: TGTGCCAGCAGCTCCACCCCACAGGGTGATCAGCCCCAGCATTTT. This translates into CASSSTPQGDQPQHF.